This T cell receptor (beta chain) was recovered during a study of blood T cell repertoires in COVID-19. Study at large: Samples representing acute and convalescent COVID-19 were sourced from the United States, Italy and Spain. From T cells, B-cell-depleted T cells, or PBMCs came the material, which was cDNA or gDNA.

In the study's own analysis: It was from reference gene primer amplification that nucleated cell counts were estimated. Using immunoSEQ multiplex PCR, the repertoire was profiled, and TCRdb retains in-frame clones only, with some absent. V and J calls and clone size are copied from that table; D and trimming were computed from the DNA. The sample gives roughly 100,000 clones, 84% of which show up once; approximately 13% is in the top ten. Germline V gene sequence: CDR1 MNHNY, CDR2 SVGAGI (reference sequence). The germline V and J ends were trimmed by 4 bases and 5 bases, with 11 bases remaining between them. The CDR3 runs 13 residues.

The sequence derives from a human donor in a cohort sampled during active or convalescent COVID-19. V usage is TRBV6-6 and J usage is TRBJ2-5; maybe TRBD2 (6 bases). The specimen sequenced was peripheral blood. Here the CDR3 DNA reads TGTGCCAGCAGTTGGGGACTCAGTGAGACCCAGTACTTC. This gives the protein CASSWGLSETQYF.